The subject of this entry is one T cell receptor beta chain. Its target is not known. A junction end diverges from the germline sequence, so it may reflect a read error. This sample was included in a study of blood T cells in healthy people across ages. Study findings and constraints: Diversity was higher, and naive CD4+ cells more numerous, in long-lived donors than in aged donors. Age advanced and TCR beta diversity per million T cells fell, roughly linearly.

For the second PCR, which ran for about 7 to 11 cycles, a sample-barcoded 5' primer and a J-beta primer mix were used. Any given sample supplied a minimum of 3 million CDR3-containing paired-end reads. Each CDR3 protein gets one entry after TCRdb re-called the 5' RACE reads with MiXCR. The data contain about 770,000 distinct CDR3 sequences, 40% to 50% of them singletons. The CDR3 loop spans 15 amino acids. Germline CDR1 MNHEY, CDR2 SVGEGT. The V call is TRBV6-2 or TRBV6-3, the J call TRBJ1-5; weak D call: TRBD1 (6 bases). The sequenced sample consisted of blood. The sequence was collected from a man in his sixties in good health. The CDR3 region has the DNA TGTACCAGCAGTCCCACAGGGATAGGCAATCAGCCCCAGCATTTT. Amino acid sequence: CTSSPTGIGNQPQHF.